These T cell receptor beta chains were read from a single sample in a study of cytomegalovirus exposure and HLA in healthy donors. Assay: immunoSEQ multiplex PCR; the TCRdb copy retains only in-frame clones and omits some. The sample's table shows roughly 50,000 clones. Sequencing used PBMCs. These TCRs come from a female donor in good health and CMV-seronegative. The CDR3 runs from the conserved cysteine through the conserved F or W. The D gene is left open where the match is weak.

V	D	length	J	CDR3	DNA
TRBV18	TRBD1	16	TRBJ2-1	CASSPPRQGDRNEQFF	TGTGCCAGCTCACCACCGAGACAGGGGGATCGCAATGAGCAGTTCTTC
TRBV4-3	TRBD1	14	TRBJ1-1	CASSLADRGTEAFF	TGCGCCAGCAGCCTCGCGGACAGGGGAACTGAAGCTTTCTTT
TRBV30	.	14	TRBJ2-1	CAWNPGQYVYEQFF	TGTGCCTGGAATCCCGGACAGTATGTGTATGAGCAGTTCTTC
TRBV30	.	14	TRBJ2-5	CAWSPARGWETQYF	TGTGCCTGGAGTCCGGCGAGAGGGTGGGAGACCCAGTACTTC
TRBV19	.	12	TRBJ1-1	CASRAPNTEAFF	TGTGCCAGTAGAGCCCCGAACACTGAAGCTTTCTTT
TRBV6-6	.	16	TRBJ1-1	CASSYSTGTLNTEAFF	TGTGCCAGCAGTTACTCGACAGGTACCTTGAACACTGAAGCTTTCTTT
TRBV9	.	12	TRBJ1-6	CASSGDNSPLHF	TGTGCCAGCAGCGGCGATAATTCACCCCTCCACTTT
TRBV5-4	.	14	TRBJ2-1	CASSLLQGKDEQFF	TGTGCCAGCAGCTTGTTACAGGGTAAGGATGAGCAGTTCTTC
TRBV1	.	13	TRBJ1-1	CTSSHRVWTEAFF	TGCACCAGCAGCCACAGGGTTTGGACTGAAGCTTTCTTT
TRBV18	.	14	TRBJ2-7	CASSPPTGQYEQYF	TGTGCCAGCTCACCACCGACGGGACAATACGAGCAGTACTTC
TRBV6-5	TRBD1	14	TRBJ2-7	CASSPIVDRDEQYF	TGTGCCAGCAGCCCGATCGTCGACAGGGACGAGCAGTACTTC
TRBV30	.	13	TRBJ2-3	CASLRDSTDTQYF	TGTGCCTCCCTCCGGGACTCCACAGATACGCAGTATTTT
TRBV19	TRBD1	15	TRBJ2-5	CASSNRDSQKETQYF	TGTGCCAGTAGCAACCGGGACAGCCAAAAGGAGACCCAGTACTTC
TRBV5-1	.	14	TRBJ1-2	CASSLEQGFYGYTF	TGCGCCAGCAGCTTGGAACAGGGCTTCTATGGCTACACCTTC
TRBV29-1	.	20	TRBJ2-3	CSVRPSGPGRGVSLTDTQYF	TGCAGCGTCAGGCCATCTGGTCCAGGGCGGGGAGTTTCCTTAACAGATACGCAGTATTTT
TRBV6-6	.	16	TRBJ2-1	CASTTKGQSKFNEQFF	TGTGCCAGCACCACGAAAGGACAGTCGAAATTCAATGAGCAGTTCTTC
TRBV7-6	TRBD2	17	TRBJ2-1	CASSLGLAGGGLDEQFF	TGTGCCAGCAGCTTGGGACTAGCGGGAGGAGGTCTGGATGAGCAGTTCTTC
TRBV6-5	.	12	TRBJ2-2	CASRKHGGELFF	TGTGCCAGCAGAAAACATGGCGGGGAGCTGTTTTTT
TRBV6-5	TRBD2	13	TRBJ2-7	CASRASGDYEQYF	TGTGCCAGCCGGGCTAGCGGGGACTACGAGCAGTACTTC
TRBV15	.	14	TRBJ1-2	CATSRDLGSYGYTF	TGTGCCACCAGCAGAGATCTTGGCAGCTATGGCTACACCTTC
TRBV19	.	13	TRBJ2-7	CASSISQSPEQYF	TGTGCCAGTAGTATCTCCCAGTCCCCCGAGCAGTACTTC
TRBV10-3	.	15	TRBJ1-1	CAINGGEGMNTEAFF	TGTGCCATCAACGGGGGGGAAGGCATGAACACTGAAGCTTTCTTT
TRBV4-1	TRBD1	16	TRBJ1-2	CASSQGGQSALYGYTF	TGCGCCAGCAGCCAAGGGGGACAGTCGGCCCTCTATGGCTACACCTTC
TRBV2	.	13	TRBJ1-5	CASSRTVDQPQHF	TGTGCCAGCAGTAGGACAGTCGATCAGCCCCAGCATTTT
TRBV19	.	13	TRBJ1-2	CASSIENVVGYTF	TGTGCCAGTAGTATCGAGAATGTAGTTGGCTACACCTTC
TRBV6-5	.	14	TRBJ2-7	CASSYSSDSYEQYF	TGTGCCAGCAGTTACTCGTCAGATTCCTACGAGCAGTACTTC
TRBV5-1	TRBD1	15	TRBJ1-1	CASSSTGIRNTEAFF	TGCGCCAGCAGCTCGACAGGGATACGGAACACTGAAGCTTTCTTT
TRBV5-4	TRBD1	13	TRBJ2-5	CASRDRGGETQYF	TGTGCCAGCAGGGACAGGGGGGGAGAGACCCAGTACTTC
TRBV29-1	.	13	TRBJ1-2	CSVEDRFNYGYTF	TGCAGCGTTGAGGACAGATTCAACTATGGCTACACCTTC
TRBV19	TRBD1	14	TRBJ1-5	CASSFGTGDQPQHF	TGTGCCAGTAGTTTCGGGACAGGGGATCAGCCCCAGCATTTT
TRBV18	.	13	TRBJ1-1	CASSPKEGTEAFF	TGTGCCAGCTCACCAAAGGAGGGGACTGAAGCTTTCTTT
TRBV30	TRBD1	10	TRBJ2-7	CAWGRQGSYF	TGTGCCTGGGGCCGACAGGGATCTTACTTC
TRBV9	TRBD2	16	TRBJ2-1	CASSVESTSGHDAQFF	TGTGCCAGCAGCGTAGAATCTACTAGCGGACATGACGCGCAGTTCTTC
TRBV19	.	13	TRBJ1-5	CASSIVPREPQHF	TGTGCCAGTAGTATAGTCCCGAGGGAGCCCCAGCATTTT
TRBV7-9	.	17	TRBJ1-3	CASSLTLDTLSGNTIYF	TGTGCCAGCAGCTTAACCCTCGACACCCTCTCTGGAAACACCATATATTTT
TRBV10-3	TRBD2	18	TRBJ2-1	CAISGRLAGGKTYNEQFF	TGTGCCATCAGTGGAAGGCTAGCGGGAGGGAAGACCTACAATGAGCAGTTCTTC
TRBV7-9	.	16	TRBJ1-4	CASSLAFEETNEKLFF	TGTGCCAGCAGCTTAGCGTTTGAGGAAACTAATGAAAAACTGTTTTTT
TRBV20-1	.	11	TRBJ1-3	CSVKQGNTIYF	TGCAGTGTAAAACAGGGAAACACCATATATTTT
TRBV30	.	15	TRBJ2-6	CAWSVSSSGANVLTF	TGTGCCTGGAGTGTAAGTAGCTCTGGGGCCAACGTCCTGACTTTC
TRBV15	TRBD1	15	TRBJ1-6	CATSMGQVDNSPLHF	TGTGCCACCAGCATGGGACAGGTCGATAATTCACCCCTCCACTTT
TRBV9	.	13	TRBJ2-5	CASSPRLEETQYF	TGTGCCAGCAGCCCCCGACTAGAAGAGACCCAGTACTTC
TRBV9	.	13	TRBJ2-1	CASSVVAQGEQFF	TGTGCCAGCAGCGTAGTGGCCCAGGGTGAGCAGTTCTTC
TRBV4-3	.	14	TRBJ1-2	CASSQASGVEGYTF	TGCGCCAGCAGCCAAGCGTCCGGGGTAGAGGGCTACACCTTC
TRBV19	.	15	TRBJ1-5	CASSIEGLGNQPQHF	TGTGCCAGTAGTATAGAGGGGCTGGGCAATCAGCCCCAGCATTTT
TRBV9	.	16	TRBJ1-6	CASSAYPGGVGSPLHF	TGTGCCAGCAGCGCATATCCCGGCGGGGTTGGTTCACCCCTCCACTTT
TRBV10-3	TRBD1	15	TRBJ1-2	CAITGTGEANYGYTF	TGTGCCATCACGGGGACAGGGGAAGCTAACTATGGCTACACCTTC
TRBV5-1	.	17	TRBJ2-5	CASSLGGSASTQETQYF	TGCGCCAGCAGCTTGGGCGGGTCAGCTTCCACGCAAGAGACCCAGTACTTC
TRBV6-1	.	11	TRBJ1-1	CASTLGARAFF	TGTGCCAGCACCCTTGGGGCACGAGCTTTCTTT
TRBV6-1	.	14	TRBJ1-1	CASSRVDIDTEAFF	TGTGCCAGCAGTAGAGTAGACATCGACACTGAAGCTTTCTTT
TRBV4-2	.	16	TRBJ2-3	CASSQARGSVTDTQYF	TGTGCCAGCAGCCAAGCCCGTGGGAGCGTTACAGATACGCAGTATTTT
TRBV5-1	TRBD1	18	TRBJ1-6	CASSLAYQPGTDNSPLHF	TGCGCCAGCAGCTTGGCCTATCAGCCCGGGACAGATAATTCACCCCTCCACTTT
TRBV19	.	14	TRBJ1-1	CASSRRVGGDEAFF	TGTGCCAGTTCCAGGAGGGTTGGGGGTGATGAAGCTTTCTTT
TRBV4-1	.	14	TRBJ2-5	CASSREGAGETQYF	TGCGCCAGCAGCCGAGAGGGAGCGGGAGAGACCCAGTACTTC